This T cell receptor beta chain comes out of a study of OX40 agonist ivuxolimab in advanced cancers. Study context: Treatment received earlier with anti-PD-1, anti-PD-L1 or anti-CTLA-4 agents was allowed, and under 50% had some. Three patients, one with hepatocellular carcinoma and two with cutaneous melanoma, achieved partial responses.

Autoimmune disease history or systemic immunosuppression led to patient exclusion. Peripheral blood came from all dose cohorts at three timepoints. The method was immunoSEQ multiplex PCR; TCRdb's version includes in-frame clones alone and lacks a portion of them. The sample gives more than 75,000 clones, about 85% of which show up once; 0.8% to 1% is in the top ten. V lost 4 bases to trimming and J lost 7 bases, with 16 bases between them. The length of the CDR3 is 15 residues. Looked up from germline, CDR1 is SGHDN and CDR2 is FVKESK. J is TRBJ1-4 and V is TRBV14, with D perhaps TRBD1 (6 bases). This TCR derives from an adult with an advanced solid tumor such as melanoma, head and neck, liver or kidney cancer. The sequences come from CD4+ or CD8+ T cells sorted from blood, collected in a trial of the OX40 agonist ivuxolimab. CDR3 sequence reads: CASSLLGGAGEKLFF. DNA for the CDR3: TGTGCCAGCAGCCTGCTCGGGGGGGCTGGTGAAAAACTGTTTTTT.